Following are 8 T cell receptor beta chains from one sample sequenced in a study of T cells in Graves' hyperthyroidism and ophthalmopathy (dated by TCRdb to about 2019). The library was made by multiplex PCR. The data were produced on an Illumina HiSeq 2000. TCR beta CDR3 regions were amplified from RNA transcripts. For the first round of RT-PCR on the TCR CDR3, the HTBI primer set was used together with the Qiagen OneStep RT-PCR kit. TCRdb reran the public reads through fastp at Q25 and MiXCR, keeping productive beta chains. One record per CDR3 amino acid sequence lists the most common genes and DNA. The sample contains approximately 570,000 distinct CDR3 sequences, 15% to 20% of them found a single time. Jointly, the top ten make up about 50% of the sample. The sequencing input was blood. These receptors all come from a man aged 40-50 years with Graves' ophthalmopathy.

The chain joins TRBV5-4 to TRBJ2-7, with D unresolved. The CDR3 length is 14 residues. Germline CDR1 is SGHNT and CDR2 is YYREEE (reference sequence). Trimming left V 4 bases short and J 2 bases short, with 13 bases between. CDR3 nucleotide sequence: TGTGCCAGCAGCCCTCAGGACGGAGCCTACGAGCAGTACTTC. It specifies CASSPQDGAYEQYF.

This clonotype was seen only a few times. This chain connects TRBV5-4 to TRBJ1-1; TRBD1 matches 7 bases. From germline, CDR1 is SGHNT and CDR2 YYREEE (reference sequence). The length of the CDR3 is 14 residues. V was pared by 3 bases and J by 3 bases, with 5 bases of the junction left unmatched. The CDR3 region is CASSSDRYDTEAFF. The CDR3 coding sequence is TGTGCCAGCAGCTCGGACAGGTACGACACTGAAGCTTTCTTT.

The V gene is TRBV6-5, the J gene TRBJ2-2, with 7 bases lining up with TRBD1. V shed 0 bases and J 4 bases; nucleotides not matched to a gene: 2. Germline V CDR1 and CDR2: MNHEY, SVGAGI. The CDR3 contains 15 residues. The CDR3 reads CASSYSTGVTGELFF. For the CDR3, the DNA is TGTGCCAGCAGTTACTCTACAGGGGTCACCGGGGAGCTGTTTTTT.

As to this clonotype: It may be a read error: a sequence one base away is much more abundant. The chain couples TRBV6-2 or TRBV6-3 to TRBJ2-5; 11 nucleotides line up with TRBD2. Germline assignment: CDR1 MNHEY and CDR2 SVGEGT. The CDR3 covers 15 residues. Trimming took 5 bases from V and 6 from J; bases not matched to a gene: 8. The CDR3 bases are TGTGCCAGCAGTGAACTAGCGGGAGTAAAGAAGACCCAGTACTTC. Translation: CASSELAGVKKTQYF.

This clonotype was seen many times. V and J are TRBV18 and TRBJ2-7, with TRBD1 matching 9 bases. This CDR3 has 16 residues. Germline loops: CDR1 KGHSH, CDR2 LQKENI. After removal of 3 bases from V and 3 bases from J, the junction contained 9 bases not matched to a gene. CDR3 in amino acids: CASSPPTGQGHYEQYF. Written as DNA, the CDR3 is TGTGCCAGCTCACCCCCGACGGGACAGGGCCACTACGAGCAGTACTTC. Full variable domain (outside the CDR3, taken from reference TRBV18 and TRBJ2-7): NAGVMQNPRHLVRRRGQEARLRCSPMKGHSHVYWYRQLPEEGLKFMVYLQKENIIDESGMPKERFSAEFPKEGPSILRIQQVVRGDSAAYFCASSPPTGQGHYEQYFGPGTRLTVT.

This clonotype occurred once. V and J are TRBV6-2 or TRBV6-3 and TRBJ2-2; 9 positions agree with TRBD2. The length of the CDR3 is 18 residues. CDR1 MNHEY and CDR2 SVGEGT come from the germline V gene. Trimming at V came to 2 bases and at J to 0 bases, leaving 7 bases not matched to a gene. In nucleotides, the CDR3 is TGTGCCAGCAGTTACACTCTAGCGGGACGGCCGAACACCGGGGAGCTGTTTTTT. It is translated as CASSYTLAGRPNTGELFF.

Concerning this clonotype itself: The junction departs from germline at one end; a sequencing error may be responsible. This chain joins TRBV5-1 and TRBJ2-7; D unclear. Per germline, CDR1 SGHRS and CDR2 YFSETQ. This CDR3 contains 16 residues. The CDR3 DNA reads TGCGCCAGCAGCTTTTTTCAGGAGCGTTACTCCTCCGAGCAGTACTTC. Its translation is CASSFFQERYSSEQYF.

V is TRBV24-1 and J is TRBJ2-2; D perhaps matches TRBD1 (8 bases). Between the trimmed V and J ends, which lost 4 bases and 3 bases, there was a span of 17 bases. Germline V gives CDR1 KGHDR, CDR2 SFDVKD. The CDR3 runs to 17 residues. For the CDR3, the DNA is TGTGCCACCAGTGACCCCTTTACAGGGGGGGACACCGGGGAGCTGTTTTTT. This translates into CATSDPFTGGDTGELFF.